A single sample gave rise to the 30 T cell receptor beta chains below, sequenced in a study of regulatory T cells in long-lasting Graves disease. Researchers made TCR beta libraries by using iRepertoire HTBI primers and running Arm-PCR on CDR3 regions. TCRdb re-called the multiplex PCR reads through MiXCR, storing one row per CDR3 protein. The sample records fewer than 400,000 distinct CDR3 sequences, around a fifth being singletons. Time point defined: persistent/refractory GD, antithyroid drugs over 5 years with positive TRAb. The TCR library was prepared using RNA isolated from PBMCs. Here the sequenced sample was peripheral blood mononuclear cells (PBMCs), taken when the disease was refractory, from a patient treated with antithyroid drugs. The source is a female donor with Graves disease.

This clonotype was counted many times. This sequence joins TRBV2 and TRBJ2-4, with TRBD2 matching 14 bases. V lost 8 bases and J lost 12; bases outside the gene matches: 6. The CDR3 is 13 amino acids. The V gene's germline CDR1 is SNHLY and CDR2 FYNNEI. DNA of the CDR3: TGTGCCAGCGCCCCGGGACTAGCGGGAGATCAGTACTTC. It yields the protein CASAPGLAGDQYF.

In its sample, this clonotype was seen many times. The CDR3 DNA reads as TGTGCCAGCAGTTTAAACAGCTATAATCAGCCCCAGCATTTT. This codes for CASSLNSYNQPQHF. This rearrangement joins TRBV27 to TRBJ1-5; D not certain. The V gene's germline CDR1 is MNHEY and CDR2 SMNVEV (reference sequence). The CDR3 consists of 14 residues. V lost 2 bases, J lost 4 bases, and 9 bases lay in between.

The rearrangement uses TRBV20-1 and TRBJ2-1; D ambiguous. The CDR3 consists of 12 residues. Trimming removed 6 bases at V and 3 bases at J, with 9 bases between. The germline V gene has CDR1 DFQATT and CDR2 SNEGSKA (reference sequence). CDR3 sequence: CSANRGYNEQFF. CDR3 nucleotide sequence: TGCAGTGCCAACAGAGGCTACAATGAGCAGTTCTTC.

This clonotype was counted a few times. The junction does not match germline at one end; this may be a read error. The chain carries TRBV7-7 and TRBJ2-7, with TRBD1 identical over 7 bases. Germline lookup yields CDR1 SSHAT and CDR2 FNYEAQ (reference sequence). The CDR3 length is 13 residues. The CDR3 DNA is TGTGCTAGCAGCCCGGCCGGACAGGAGGAGCAGTACTTC. Amino acid sequence: CASSPAGQEEQYF.

This clonotype showed up just a few times. CDR3 nucleotides: TGTGCCAGCAAACCGACAGGGGGCCACACTGAAGCTTTCTTT. Its translation is CASKPTGGHTEAFF. The gene calls are TRBV5-6 and TRBJ1-1, with 10 bases lining up with TRBD1. J lost 3 bases, V lost 6 bases, and 5 bases had no gene match. The CDR3 is 14 residues long. Germline CDR1 is SGHDT and CDR2 is YYEEEE.

Ten or more counts support this clonotype. The J gene is TRBJ1-5, the V gene TRBV6-1; D unresolved. Germline V lookup: CDR1 MNHNS, CDR2 SASEGT. The CDR3 is 15 amino acids. Between the trimmed V and J ends, which lost 0 bases and 0 bases, there was a span of 6 bases. The DNA of the CDR3 is TGTGCCAGCAGTGAAGCTGTAAATAGCAATCAGCCCCAGCATTTT. Translated: CASSEAVNSNQPQHF.

This clonotype turned up a few times. V gene TRBV6-2 or TRBV6-3 combines with J gene TRBJ1-5; D uncertain. Trimming stripped 5 bases from V and 3 bases from J, with 11 bases between. This CDR3 spans 14 amino acids. Germline CDR1 and CDR2: MNHEY and SVGEGT. CDR3 nucleotides: TGTGCCAGCAGTAGAGACGAGGCCAATCAGCCCCAGCATTTT. It translates to CASSRDEANQPQHF.

In its sample, this clonotype was seen many times. The chain employs TRBV19 and TRBJ1-6, with a tentative D call TRBD1 (6 bases). This CDR3 region has 15 residues. V was clipped by 5 bases and J by 5 bases, with 13 bases between them. CDR1 and CDR2 from the germline V gene are LNHDA and SQIVND (reference sequence). For the CDR3, the DNA is TGTGCCAGTAGTTTAGGGGGGGCGGATAATTCACCCCTCCACTTT. It encodes CASSLGGADNSPLHF.

This clonotype was observed at least ten times. This rearrangement joins TRBV6-1 to TRBJ2-2; D gene ambiguous. The CDR3 contains 16 residues. Germline loops: CDR1 MNHNS, CDR2 SASEGT. The V end lost 7 bases, the J end lost 9 bases, and 24 bases lay between the germline ends. CDR3 residues: CASTDGLTGVNRELFF. The CDR3 DNA follows: TGTGCCAGCACCGACGGGCTAACGGGCGTTAACAGGGAGCTGTTTTTT.

The rearrangement joins TRBV24-1 to TRBJ2-7, with D hard to call. V dropped 4 bases and J dropped 2 bases, with 11 bases sitting between them. The CDR3 totals 14 residues. Germline-derived CDR1 and CDR2 are KGHDR and SFDVKD. In nucleotides, the CDR3 is TGTGCCACCAGTGACCCCACTCGCCCCTACGAGCAGTACTTC. Translation: CATSDPTRPYEQYF.

This clonotype occurred many times. V usage is TRBV12-5 and J usage is TRBJ1-5, with D hard to call. The ends were cut back, 8 bases at V and 7 bases at J, with 12 bases in the middle. The CDR3 sequence is 12 residues long. Germline CDR1 is LGHNT and CDR2 is FRNRAP. This CDR3 reads CASKEGPQPQHF. In nucleotides, the CDR3 is TGTGCTAGTAAGGAAGGCCCGCAGCCCCAGCATTTT.

This clonotype has only a few counts. The gene calls are TRBV20-1 and TRBJ2-5; 7 bases line up with TRBD1. The CDR3 covers 16 residues. V lost 4 bases to trimming and J lost 2 bases; unmatched junction nucleotides: 13. In germline, CDR1 is DFQATT, CDR2 SNEGSKA (reference sequence). CDR3 loop: CSANPIDRDRQETQYF. The CDR3 DNA sequence: TGCAGTGCTAACCCCATTGACAGGGACCGACAAGAGACCCAGTACTTC.

This clonotype showed up many times. J is TRBJ2-5 and V is TRBV5-6, with D perhaps being TRBD1 or TRBD2 (5 bases each). V lost 0 bases to trimming and J lost 5 bases, with 20 bases between them. This CDR3 region has 17 residues. Germline V gene sequence: CDR1 SGHDT, CDR2 YYEEEE. CDR3 nucleotides: TGTGCCAGCAGCTTGGAGGTTACTCGATCGGGGCGGGAGACCCAGTACTTC. Translation gives CASSLEVTRSGRETQYF.

Concerning this clonotype: One base away lies a much larger clone, so this may be a sequencing read error. The genes are TRBV6-9 and TRBJ1-1, with D possibly TRBD1 on 5 matching bases. V shed 1 base and J shed 10 bases, with 16 bases lying between them. Per germline, CDR1 MNHGY and CDR2 SVAAGI. This CDR3 has 14 amino acids. The DNA of the CDR3 is TGTGCCAGCAGTTATTTTCCGGGACTAATGAGAGCTTTCTTT. This encodes CASSYFPGLMRAFF.

This chain uses TRBV2 with TRBJ1-5, with D possibly being TRBD1 (6 bases). Germline V gene data show CDR1 as SNHLY and CDR2 as FYNNEI. The V and J ends lost 6 bases and 2 bases respectively, with 11 bases between them. The length of the CDR3 is 14 residues. CDR3 DNA: TGTGCCAGCAGACAGGGTTATGGCAATCAGCCCCAGCATTTT. This encodes CASRQGYGNQPQHF.

A few counts support this clonotype. The V gene is TRBV18, the J gene TRBJ2-3; D gene unclear. V gave up 0 bases and J gave up 6 bases, with 13 bases separating them. Germline values: CDR1 KGHSH, CDR2 LQKENI. The CDR3 has 15 residues. In nucleotides, the CDR3 is TGTGCCAGCTCACCACCAAATCTGGGGAAGGATACGCAGTATTTT. This encodes CASSPPNLGKDTQYF.

This clonotype has at least ten counts. The genes are TRBV5-1 and TRBJ2-7; 9 nucleotides match TRBD2. The junction had 4 bases not matched to a gene; V was cut back by 4 bases and J by 2 bases. Germline V gene sequence: CDR1 SGHRS, CDR2 YFSETQ. The CDR3 runs to 14 residues. This CDR3 reads CASSISGGTYEQYF. The CDR3 DNA follows: TGCGCCAGCAGCATTAGCGGGGGAACCTACGAGCAGTACTTC.

The genes are TRBV5-1 and TRBJ2-5, with TRBD2 matching 10 bases. V lost 2 bases and J lost 4; bases outside the gene matches: 5. The length of the CDR3 is 15 residues. Germline V CDR1 and CDR2: SGHRS, YFSETQ. The CDR3: CASSLDLAGVETQYF. The DNA of the CDR3 is TGCGCCAGCAGCTTAGATCTAGCGGGAGTAGAGACCCAGTACTTC. The full variable domain, in which reference TRBV5-1 and TRBJ2-5 provide the parts outside the CDR3, is KAGVTQTPRYLIKTRGQQVTLSCSPISGHRSVSWYQQTPGQGLQFLFEYFSETQRNKGNFPGRFSGRQFSNSRSEMNVSTLELGDSALYLCASSLDLAGVETQYFGPGTRLLVL.

This chain joins TRBV6-1 and TRBJ1-2; the D gene is possibly TRBD1 (6 bases). Germline values: CDR1 MNHNS, CDR2 SASEGT. The V end lost 5 bases, the J end lost 6 bases, and 19 bases lay between the germline ends. This CDR3 spans 15 amino acids. DNA of the CDR3: TGTGCCAGCAGTCTAGACCGCAGGGGTCCCGATGGCTACACCTTC. This codes for CASSLDRRGPDGYTF.

This clonotype has a handful of counts. V gene TRBV4-3 combines with J gene TRBJ1-2; D remains unclear. Germline V gene sequence: CDR1 LGHNA, CDR2 YSLEER. V lost 4 bases and J lost 2, with 11 bases in between. This CDR3 comprises 14 residues. Here the CDR3 reads CASSPVFGNYGYTF. In DNA form, the CDR3 reads TGCGCCAGCAGCCCCGTTTTTGGGAACTATGGCTACACCTTC.

At least ten counts were recorded for this clonotype. The chain is built from TRBV11-1 and TRBJ2-7; tentatively, D is TRBD2 (5 bases). This CDR3 region has 14 residues. V was trimmed by 5 bases and J by 5 bases, leaving 16 bases between them. Germline lookup yields CDR1 SGHAT and CDR2 FQDESV (reference sequence). CDR3 protein: CASSPPWGDHEQYF. CDR3 in DNA: TGTGCCAGCAGCCCCCCTTGGGGAGATCACGAGCAGTACTTC.

The chain uses TRBV24-1 and TRBJ2-1; no reliable D call. The CDR3 sequence is 15 residues long. Germline CDR1 KGHDR, CDR2 SFDVKD. V was pared by 3 bases and J by 0 bases, with 8 bases between. The DNA for the CDR3 is TGTGCCACCAGTGATGGGCTAAGCTCCTACAATGAGCAGTTCTTC. This codes for CATSDGLSSYNEQFF.

The chain carries TRBV7-9 and TRBJ2-5, with D perhaps matching TRBD2 (6 bases). The germline V and J ends were trimmed by 2 bases and 1 base, with 11 bases remaining between them. This CDR3 spans 15 amino acids. CDR1 is SEHNR, CDR2 FQNEAQ, per germline (reference sequence). This CDR3 reads CASSLPGLRQETQYF. The DNA for the CDR3 is TGTGCCAGCAGCTTACCGGGACTCCGCCAAGAGACCCAGTACTTC.

V and J are TRBV7-9 and TRBJ1-2; 9 bases match TRBD1. The germline gives CDR1 SEHNR, CDR2 FQNEAQ (reference sequence). With 5 bases clipped from V and 7 bases from J, the junction kept 8 bases outside the gene matches. CDR3 length: 14 amino acids. This CDR3 is CASSAGTGRGGYTF. The CDR3 DNA reads as TGTGCCAGCAGCGCCGGGACAGGGAGGGGTGGCTACACCTTC.

J is TRBJ2-7 and V is TRBV7-9, with D unresolved. Germline-derived CDR1 and CDR2 are SEHNR and FQNEAQ (reference sequence). The CDR3 extends over 15 amino acids. Trimming cost V 5 bases and J 0 bases, with 14 bases left between them. Written as DNA, the CDR3 is TGTGCCAGCAGCCCGCCCCTGGCAAGCTCCTACGAGCAGTACTTC. Translation gives CASSPPLASSYEQYF.

In DNA, the CDR3 is TGCAGCGTCGTGTGGGTAGAGCAGTTCTTC. It encodes CSVVWVEQFF. The chain joins TRBV29-1 to TRBJ2-1; no clear D gene. This CDR3 is 10 amino acids long. Trimming stripped 6 bases from V and 10 bases from J, with 10 bases between. Germline V gene sequence: CDR1 SQVTM, CDR2 ANQGSEA.

This clonotype occurred many times. The chain joins TRBV7-2 to TRBJ2-5; D might be TRBD2 (5 bases). This CDR3 spans 16 amino acids. V was pared by 3 bases and J by 0 bases, with 14 bases between. Germline V CDR1 and CDR2: SGHTA, FQGNSA. The CDR3 coding sequence is TGTGCCAGCAGCTTGGGCGAGGGCAGGTACCAAGAGACCCAGTACTTC. Translating gives CASSLGEGRYQETQYF.

This clonotype has a handful of counts. The chain uses TRBV19 and TRBJ2-7; D not resolved. V lost 3 bases and J 3 bases, leaving 9 bases between the germline ends. The CDR3 runs 13 residues. Per germline, CDR1 LNHDA and CDR2 SQIVND (reference sequence). CDR3 residues: CASSIEWSYEQYF. The CDR3 bases are TGTGCCAGTAGTATCGAGTGGAGCTACGAGCAGTACTTC.

This clonotype was picked up a small number of times. This rearrangement joins TRBV29-1 to TRBJ2-1; 9 bases are shared with TRBD2. CDR3 length: 14 residues. V was pared by 6 bases and J by 3 bases, with 6 bases of the junction left unmatched. Germline V lookup: CDR1 SQVTM, CDR2 ANQGSEA. CDR3 loop: CSVRAGGLYNEQFF. CDR3 bases: TGCAGCGTGAGAGCGGGAGGACTCTACAATGAGCAGTTCTTC.

Comment on this clonotype: Only one base separates this from a far larger clonotype, so it likely reflects a read error. The CDR3 region has the DNA TGTGCCAGCAGCAAACTAGCGGGAGGGCCTTGCGAGCAGTACTTC. Amino acid sequence: CASSKLAGGPCEQYF. This rearrangement joins TRBV7-9 to TRBJ2-7; 13 positions agree with TRBD2. The germline V gene has CDR1 SEHNR and CDR2 FQNEAQ (reference sequence). This CDR3 comprises 15 residues. V shed 5 bases, J shed 6 bases, and the junction held 7 bases outside the gene matches.